This T cell receptor beta chain is drawn from a study of monozygotic twins with cystic fibrosis. Whole-study findings and limits: In 13 of 16 pairs, V gene usage was closest to the co-twin's. The repertoire was suggested to be naive-dominated, clonality median roughly 0.0089. No link emerged between shared CDR3 counts and age, concordance or severity. Unrelated CF individuals shared fewer identical clonotypes than monozygotic CF twins.

Regarding this clone: As yet, its antigen is unknown.

The CDR3 loop spans 15 amino acids. V shed 6 bases and J 7 bases; nucleotides not matched to a gene: 11. The germline gives CDR1 SNHLY, CDR2 FYNNEI. Generated by immunoSEQ multiplex PCR, the TCRdb table keeps only in-frame clones and is missing some. The repertoire holds roughly 35,000 clones, with 84% as singletons. The TCR sequence derives from a girl aged 2 to 9 with cystic fibrosis. J is TRBJ1-4 and V is TRBV2; TRBD1 matches at 7 bases. Specimen: blood. The CDR3 loop reads CASRGQLTVSEKLFF. In nucleotides, the CDR3 is TGTGCCAGCAGGGGACAGCTTACTGTGAGTGAAAAACTGTTTTTT.